A selection of T cell receptor beta chains follows, all from one sample in a study of cytomegalovirus exposure and HLA in healthy donors. Profiling relied on immunoSEQ multiplex PCR, and the TCRdb table lists in-frame clones only, not all of them. The sample holds 65,000 to 85,000 clones. The specimen was PBMCs. Source of these receptors: a woman aged 55-75 years in good health and CMV-seronegative. CDR3s include the opening cysteine and the closing phenylalanine or tryptophan. D genes are given only for firm matches.

V gene: TRBV29-1; D gene: TRBD1; J gene: TRBJ1-2; CDR3 length: 14; CDR3 protein: CSVGSTGVNYGYTF; CDR3 DNA: TGCAGCGTTGGCTCGACAGGGGTAAACTATGGCTACACCTTC
V gene: TRBV6-5; D gene: TRBD2; J gene: TRBJ2-7; CDR3 length: 15; CDR3 protein: CASSSYGRALGEQYF; CDR3 DNA: TGTGCCAGCAGCTCCTACGGGAGGGCCCTCGGCGAGCAGTACTTC
V gene: TRBV28; D gene: NA; J gene: TRBJ2-2; CDR3 length: 15; CDR3 protein: CASSLGERDTGELFF; CDR3 DNA: TGTGCCAGCAGTTTAGGGGAGCGGGACACCGGGGAGCTGTTTTTT
V gene: TRBV9; D gene: TRBD2; J gene: TRBJ2-7; CDR3 length: 15; CDR3 protein: CASSVGLAGEYEQYF; CDR3 DNA: TGTGCCAGCAGCGTAGGACTAGCGGGAGAATACGAGCAGTACTTC
V gene: TRBV6-5; D gene: NA; J gene: TRBJ2-5; CDR3 length: 15; CDR3 protein: CASSYGPFGEETQYF; CDR3 DNA: TGTGCCAGCAGTTACGGGCCCTTCGGGGAAGAGACCCAGTACTTC
V gene: TRBV2; D gene: NA; J gene: TRBJ1-5; CDR3 length: 13; CDR3 protein: CASSETGYQPQHF; CDR3 DNA: TGTGCCAGCAGTGAAACGGGTTATCAGCCCCAGCATTTT
V gene: TRBV7-9; D gene: NA; J gene: TRBJ1-1; CDR3 length: 13; CDR3 protein: CASSLAGDTEAFF; CDR3 DNA: TGTGCCAGCAGCTTGGCAGGGGACACTGAAGCTTTCTTT
V gene: TRBV20-1; D gene: NA; J gene: TRBJ1-2; CDR3 length: 11; CDR3 protein: CSAISGEGYTF; CDR3 DNA: TGCAGTGCCATCTCAGGGGAAGGCTACACCTTC
V gene: TRBV10-2; D gene: NA; J gene: TRBJ2-2; CDR3 length: 14; CDR3 protein: CASSRDTDTGELFF; CDR3 DNA: TGCGCCAGCAGCCGGGACACAGACACCGGGGAGCTGTTTTTT
V gene: TRBV19; D gene: NA; J gene: TRBJ2-3; CDR3 length: 12; CDR3 protein: CASSPNTDTQYF; CDR3 DNA: TGTGCCAGTAGTCCAAACACAGATACGCAGTATTTT
V gene: TRBV7-9; D gene: NA; J gene: TRBJ1-1; CDR3 length: 13; CDR3 protein: CASSLTENTEAFF; CDR3 DNA: TGTGCCAGCAGCCTGACAGAGAACACTGAAGCTTTCTTT